This entry features one T cell receptor beta chain sequence. Both 60 Vbeta primers and 13 Jbeta primers went into the PCR. Produced via immunoSEQ multiplex PCR; TCRdb's table is partial and in-frame only. The sample carries about 140,000 clones, 70% to 85% recorded once. The entry originates in a study of cytomegalovirus exposure and HLA in healthy donors. V dropped 4 bases and J dropped 1; count of bases not matched to a gene: 11. This CDR3 region has 17 residues. Germline CDR1 MGHRA, CDR2 YSYEKL. This receptor was taken from a woman in her 40s in good health and CMV-seronegative. The rearrangement uses TRBV4-1 and TRBJ2-3; 7 nucleotides match TRBD1. The specimen was PBMCs. The CDR3 spells CASSRQGQAEGTDTQYF. CDR3 sequence (DNA): TGCGCCAGCAGCCGCCAAGGACAGGCGGAGGGCACAGATACGCAGTATTTT.